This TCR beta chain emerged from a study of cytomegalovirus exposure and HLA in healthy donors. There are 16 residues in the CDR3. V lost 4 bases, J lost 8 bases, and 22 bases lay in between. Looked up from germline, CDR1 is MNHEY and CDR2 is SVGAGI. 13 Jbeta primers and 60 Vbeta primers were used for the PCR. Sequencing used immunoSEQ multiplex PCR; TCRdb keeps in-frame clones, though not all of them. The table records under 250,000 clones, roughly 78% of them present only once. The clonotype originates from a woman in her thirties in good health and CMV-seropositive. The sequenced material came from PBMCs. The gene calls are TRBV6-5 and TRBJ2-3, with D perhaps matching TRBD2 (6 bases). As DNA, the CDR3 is TGTGCCAGCAGTTGGCCTAGCGACCTAGGAAGCGGTACGCAGTATTTT. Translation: CASSWPSDLGSGTQYF.